The T cell receptor beta chain under discussion was sequenced for a study of cytomegalovirus exposure and HLA in healthy donors. Primers for the PCR totalled 60 Vbeta and 13 Jbeta. Clones were read by immunoSEQ multiplex PCR, and TCRdb kept only the in-frame ones, dropping some. This sample has about 170,000 clones; around 78% occur once, and the top ten carry 2% to 2.5%. Germline CDR1 reads SGHTA; CDR2 reads FQGNSA. V was cut by 2 bases and J by 0 bases, with 7 bases left in between. The CDR3 contains 14 residues. This chain joins TRBV7-2 and TRBJ1-1, with a weak D call TRBD1 (5 bases). What was sequenced was PBMCs. This receptor was identified in a woman aged 30 to 39 in good health and CMV-seropositive. This CDR3 is CASSLPGVNTEAFF. CDR3 nucleotides: TGTGCCAGCAGCTTACCGGGGGTGAACACTGAAGCTTTCTTT.